The rows below give T cell receptor beta chains drawn from one sample of a study of T cell responses to AZD1222 COVID-19 vaccine. Assay: immunoSEQ multiplex PCR; the TCRdb copy retains only in-frame clones and omits some. The table includes 40,000 to 55,000 clones, around 90% detected once. The starting material was peripheral blood, obtained 28 days after the second AZD1222 dose. These receptors were obtained from an adult who received the AZD1222 COVID-19 vaccine. Both conserved end residues are part of each CDR3. The order of the fields is J gene, clone size, V gene, D gene, CDR3 protein, CDR3 DNA. The D gene is left open where the match is weak. Expanded clones are given a class, and other clones once, few, many or no size at all.

>TRBJ2-4|-|TRBV19|-
CASSIVAVAKNIQYF
TGTGCCAGTAGTATAGTCGCGGTAGCCAAAAACATTCAGTACTTC
>TRBJ2-1|-|TRBV21-1|-
CASSRGQSSYNEQFF
TGTGCCAGCAGCAGAGGACAAAGCTCCTACAATGAGCAGTTCTTC
>TRBJ1-5|-|TRBV2|-
CASSEAPGNSNQPQHF
TGTGCCAGCAGTGAAGCCCCGGGAAATAGCAATCAGCCCCAGCATTTT
>TRBJ2-1|once|TRBV4-1|-
CASSQQYREFYEQFF
TGCGCCAGCAGCCAACAATACAGGGAATTCTATGAGCAGTTCTTC
>TRBJ1-2|-|TRBV11-2|TRBD1
CASSLVGTGGLYGYTF
TGTGCCAGCAGCTTAGTAGGGACAGGGGGCCTCTATGGCTACACCTTC
>TRBJ2-2|-|TRBV5-1|TRBD2
CASSSSGLEGTGELFF
TGCGCCAGCAGCTCCTCGGGACTAGAGGGCACCGGGGAGCTGTTTTTT
>TRBJ2-5|-|TRBV2|TRBD2
CASRQLAGAETQYF
TGTGCCAGCAGGCAACTAGCGGGAGCAGAGACCCAGTACTTC
>TRBJ2-1|-|TRBV3-1/TRBV3-2|TRBD2
CASSLRTSGLYNEQFF
TGTGCCAGCAGCCTCAGGACTAGCGGGCTTTACAATGAGCAGTTCTTC
>TRBJ1-2|-|TRBV4-2|-
CASSQDRGSDYGYTF
TGTGCCAGCAGCCAAGATAGGGGTTCCGACTATGGCTACACCTTC
>TRBJ2-7|-|TRBV6-5|-
CASSWGSGVYEQYF
TGTGCCAGCAGTTGGGGTTCGGGGGTCTACGAGCAGTACTTC
>TRBJ2-7|-|TRBV18|TRBD2
CASSPSGGSYEQYF
TGTGCCAGCTCACCATCGGGGGGCTCCTACGAGCAGTACTTC
>TRBJ1-1|-|TRBV2|-
CASVQNTEAFF
TGTGCCAGCGTGCAGAACACTGAAGCTTTCTTT
>TRBJ1-4|-|TRBV9|-
CASSVEGGLGEKLFF
TGTGCCAGCAGCGTAGAGGGGGGGCTCGGTGAAAAACTGTTTTTT
>TRBJ1-1|-|TRBV6-5|-
CASSLGRESETEAFF
TGTGCCAGCAGTTTAGGTAGAGAGTCGGAAACTGAAGCTTTCTTT
>TRBJ1-1|-|TRBV19|-
CASSIGGRTGNTEAFF
TGTGCCAGTAGTATAGGGGGGAGGACGGGGAACACTGAAGCTTTCTTT
>TRBJ2-1|-|TRBV4-1|TRBD2
CASSLGLAGAPSSYNEQFF
TGCGCCAGCAGCCTCGGACTAGCGGGCGCGCCGAGCTCCTACAATGAGCAGTTCTTC
>TRBJ2-1|-|TRBV5-6|TRBD1
CASSLGSSRGPSNEQFF
TGTGCCAGCAGCTTGGGATCATCTAGGGGGCCTTCGAATGAGCAGTTCTTC
>TRBJ1-1|-|TRBV5-1|-
CASSLLSGGTEAFF
TGCGCCAGCAGCTTGTTATCCGGGGGGACTGAAGCTTTCTTT
>TRBJ1-5|-|TRBV28|-
CASSSPTGRSQPQHF
TGTGCCAGCAGCTCACCAACAGGGAGGAGTCAGCCCCAGCATTTT
>TRBJ1-6|-|TRBV7-9|TRBD1
CASSLQGSSSPLHF
TGTGCCAGCAGCCTACAGGGGAGTAGTTCACCCCTCCACTTT
>TRBJ2-2|-|TRBV30|-
CAWRERPYGELFF
TGTGCCTGGAGAGAAAGGCCTTACGGGGAGCTGTTTTTT
>TRBJ1-4|-|TRBV27|-
CASSTRGFGEKLFF
TGTGCCAGCAGTACTAGGGGATTCGGGGAAAAACTGTTTTTT
>TRBJ1-5|-|TRBV5-1|-
CASSLEGINQPQHF
TGCGCCAGCAGCTTGGAAGGGATCAATCAGCCCCAGCATTTT
>TRBJ2-1|-|TRBV9|TRBD1
CASSFGDRGYNEQFF
TGTGCCAGCAGTTTCGGGGACAGGGGTTACAATGAGCAGTTCTTC
>TRBJ1-2|once|TRBV28|-
CASSQAYRLSYTF
TGTGCCAGCAGTCAAGCCTATAGATTGAGCTACACCTTC
>TRBJ2-7|-|TRBV19|TRBD2
CASSMTSGTHEQYF
TGTGCCAGTAGTATGACTAGCGGGACCCACGAGCAGTACTTC
>TRBJ2-3|once|TRBV5-1|-
CASSVDGTDTQYF
TGCGCCAGCAGCGTGGACGGCACAGATACGCAGTATTTT
>TRBJ1-2|-|TRBV6-6|-
CASSPPDRIYGYTF
TGTGCCAGCAGCCCCCCTGACAGGATCTATGGCTACACCTTC
>TRBJ1-5|-|TRBV20-1|-
CSASPPEGFNQPQHF
TGCAGTGCTAGTCCCCCAGAGGGGTTCAATCAGCCCCAGCATTTT
>TRBJ2-1|-|TRBV9|TRBD2
CASSASGSLGDEQFF
TGTGCCAGCAGCGCTAGCGGTTCCCTAGGAGATGAGCAGTTCTTC
>TRBJ1-5|-|TRBV19|-
CASSIGGESNQPQHF
TGTGCCAGTAGTATAGGAGGAGAGAGCAATCAGCCCCAGCATTTT
>TRBJ1-1|-|TRBV6-5|-
CASSRTETNTEAFF
TGTGCCAGCAGCCGGACAGAAACGAACACTGAAGCTTTCTTT
>TRBJ2-1|few|TRBV6-1|TRBD2
CASSEGPSGTYNEQFF
TGTGCCAGCAGTGAGGGTCCTAGCGGGACCTACAATGAGCAGTTCTTC
>TRBJ1-5|-|TRBV7-2|-
CASSLRAGYFSNQPQHF
TGTGCCAGCAGCTTAAGGGCCGGATACTTTAGCAATCAGCCCCAGCATTTT
>TRBJ1-2|-|TRBV19|-
CASSFRANYGYTF
TGTGCCAGTAGTTTTCGGGCTAACTATGGCTACACCTTC
>TRBJ1-2|-|TRBV9|-
CASSLQASLNYGYTF
TGTGCCAGCAGCCTTCAGGCCTCCCTTAACTATGGCTACACCTTC
>TRBJ2-7|-|TRBV28|TRBD1
CASTSGTGGFYEQYF
TGTGCCAGCACCTCGGGGACAGGGGGTTTCTACGAGCAGTACTTC
>TRBJ2-5|-|TRBV6-5|TRBD2
CASSWGLADQETQYF
TGTGCCAGCAGTTGGGGACTAGCAGACCAAGAGACCCAGTACTTC
>TRBJ2-5|few|TRBV3-1/TRBV3-2|-
CASSQDWETQYF
TGTGCCAGCAGCCAAGACTGGGAGACCCAGTACTTC
>TRBJ2-7|once|TRBV4-1|TRBD2
CASSQGLTGTRHF
TGCGCCAGCAGCCAAGGGCTTACCGGGACTAGACACTTC
>TRBJ2-1|-|TRBV4-3|TRBD2
CASSQGTSGREVAFF
TGCGCCAGCAGCCAAGGGACTAGCGGGAGGGAGGTTGCGTTCTTC
>TRBJ1-5|once|TRBV6-5|-
CASGMDDRSPQHF
TGTGCCAGCGGAATGGATGATCGATCCCCCCAGCATTTT
>TRBJ2-7|-|TRBV27|TRBD2
CASSLAGGPNEQYF
TGTGCCAGCAGTTTAGCGGGAGGGCCCAATGAGCAGTACTTC
>TRBJ1-5|-|TRBV7-2|-
CASSSWGTTRANQPQHF
TGTGCCAGCAGCTCCTGGGGGACAACTAGGGCCAATCAGCCCCAGCATTTT
>TRBJ1-2|-|TRBV4-1|-
CASSQPGTAYGYTF
TGCGCCAGCAGCCAACCAGGGACTGCCTATGGCTACACCTTC
>TRBJ2-1|-|TRBV7-2|-
CASSLGVPNEQFF
TGTGCCAGCAGCTTAGGGGTTCCCAATGAGCAGTTCTTC
>TRBJ1-1|-|TRBV6-5|-
CASGQSSDTEAFF
TGTGCCAGCGGACAGTCAAGCGACACTGAAGCTTTCTTT
>TRBJ1-5|-|TRBV28|-
CASSLYRGGFANQPQHF
TGTGCCAGCAGTTTATATCGGGGGGGTTTTGCCAATCAGCCCCAGCATTTT
>TRBJ1-1|-|TRBV6-5|-
CASSYSVENTEAFF
TGTGCCAGCAGTTACTCAGTAGAGAACACTGAAGCTTTCTTT
>TRBJ2-4|-|TRBV3-1/TRBV3-2|-
CASSQDSDRIAKNIQYF
TGTGCCAGCAGCCAAGATTCAGACCGAATAGCCAAAAACATTCAGTACTTC
>TRBJ1-1|-|TRBV28|-
CASSFPRGMNTEAFF
TGTGCCAGCAGTTTCCCAAGGGGGATGAACACTGAAGCTTTCTTT
>TRBJ2-3|-|TRBV7-8|-
CASSRDSTDTQYF
TGTGCCAGCAGTCGGGACTCCACAGATACGCAGTATTTT
>TRBJ1-2|-|TRBV20-1|-
CSARESEGYTF
TGCAGTGCAAGGGAATCGGAGGGCTACACCTTC
>TRBJ1-6|-|TRBV5-6|TRBD1
CASSPHGDRGLPPLHF
TGTGCCAGCAGCCCTCACGGGGACAGGGGGCTTCCACCCCTCCACTTT
>TRBJ2-3|-|TRBV30|-
CAWSVRLTQYF
TGTGCCTGGAGTGTACGGCTTACGCAGTATTTT
>TRBJ2-3|-|TRBV28|TRBD1
CASSYGTGGFSDTQYF
TGTGCCAGCAGTTACGGGACAGGGGGTTTTAGTGATACGCAGTATTTT
>TRBJ2-2|once|TRBV21-1|-
CASSKQDTGELFF
TGTGCCAGCAGCAAACAGGACACCGGGGAGCTGTTTTTT
>TRBJ2-3|-|TRBV4-1|TRBD2
CASSQVPLGGSPDTQYF
TGCGCCAGCAGCCAAGTTCCCCTCGGCGGGAGTCCAGATACGCAGTATTTT
>TRBJ2-7|-|TRBV2|-
CAISRDLYEQYF
TGTGCCATTTCTAGAGACCTCTACGAGCAGTACTTC
>TRBJ2-1|-|TRBV7-2|-
CASSLRLINEQFF
TGTGCCAGCAGCTTACGGCTAATCAATGAGCAGTTCTTC